Shown below are 25 T cell receptor beta chains from a single sample sequenced in a study of cytotoxic CD8 clonotypes in ibrutinib-treated CLL. The data were produced by immunoSEQ multiplex PCR, yet TCRdb's version contains in-frame clones alone and is incomplete. Of 150,000 to 200,000 clones in the sample, around nine tenths were seen once. The input for sequencing was PBMCs, taken at disease progression, from a patient treated with ibrutinib. These receptors were obtained from a human donor with chronic lymphocytic leukemia.

The chain uses TRBV5-1 and TRBJ2-3; no definite D call. The V end was cut by 0 bases, the J end by 6 bases, with 14 bases between. Per the germline V gene, CDR1 is SGHRS and CDR2 is YFSETQ. CDR3 size: 15 residues. The CDR3 DNA is TGCGCCAGCAGCTTGGATGAAGGGTCTCCGGATACGCAGTATTTT. This encodes CASSLDEGSPDTQYF.

This chain joins TRBV27 and TRBJ2-5; 7 nucleotides match TRBD2. V was pared by 5 bases and J by 4 bases, with 10 bases of the junction left unmatched. The V gene's germline CDR1 is MNHEY and CDR2 SMNVEV (reference sequence). There are 15 residues in the CDR3. The chain's CDR3 is CASSLSSSSGETQYF. CDR3 nucleotides: TGTGCCAGCAGTCTTTCCTCGTCTAGCGGAGAGACCCAGTACTTC.

The V call is TRBV19, the J call TRBJ2-3; 8 positions agree with TRBD2. CDR3 size: 14 residues. The V and J ends lost 8 bases and 2 bases, in that order; junction bases with no gene match: 6. Germline V CDR1 and CDR2: LNHDA, SQIVND (reference sequence). The CDR3 reads CASSGTSTTDTQYF. Written as DNA, the CDR3 is TGTGCCAGTTCCGGGACTAGTACCACAGATACGCAGTATTTT.

The chain has TRBV19 and TRBJ1-1, with D uncertain. Trimming stripped 3 bases from V and 0 bases from J, with 5 bases between. CDR1 and CDR2 from the germline V gene are LNHDA and SQIVND (reference sequence). There are 13 residues in the CDR3. The CDR3 protein is CASSMIMNTEAFF. CDR3 DNA: TGTGCCAGTAGTATGATAATGAACACTGAAGCTTTCTTT.

In this sample, this clone turned up once. This chain connects TRBV9 to TRBJ1-4; D gene ambiguous. The length of the CDR3 is 16 residues. Trimming shortened V by 1 base and J by 0 bases, and 10 bases separated the two germline ends. Germline loops: CDR1 SGDLS, CDR2 YYNGEE. The CDR3 DNA follows: TGTGCCAGCAGCGTATCGTGGGGTGCAACTAATGAAAAACTGTTTTTT. This codes for CASSVSWGATNEKLFF.

The J gene is TRBJ2-5, the V gene TRBV28; the D call may be TRBD1 or TRBD2 (5 bases each). The V gene lost 10 bases and the J gene lost 5 bases, with 23 bases spanning the gap. Germline assignment: CDR1 MDHEN and CDR2 SYDVKM. The length of the CDR3 is 15 residues. CDR3 protein: CATETGTSDGETQYF. Written as DNA, the CDR3 is TGTGCCACTGAGACGGGGACCTCCGACGGGGAGACCCAGTACTTC.

The chain recombines TRBV2 with TRBJ2-5; D possibly matches TRBD1 or TRBD2 (5 bases each). Trimming took off 6 bases at V and 0 bases at J, with 29 bases between the two ends. CDR1 SNHLY and CDR2 FYNNEI come from the germline V gene. The CDR3 covers 20 residues. Here the CDR3 reads CASRDPLYGDRRPYQETQYF. Written as DNA, the CDR3 is TGTGCCAGCAGGGACCCTCTTTATGGGGACCGACGCCCCTACCAAGAGACCCAGTACTTC. Using reference TRBV2 and TRBJ2-5 for the parts outside the CDR3, the full variable domain is EPEVTQTPSHQVTQMGQEVILRCVPISNHLYFYWYRQILGQKVEFLVSFYNNEISEKSEIFDDQFSVERPDGSNFTLKIRSTKLEDSAMYFCASRDPLYGDRRPYQETQYFGPGTRLLVL.

The rearrangement uses TRBV27 and TRBJ2-2, with D possibly called TRBD1 or TRBD2 (5 bases each). The V and J ends lost 6 bases and 0 bases respectively, with 11 bases between them. The CDR3 consists of 15 residues. Looked up from germline, CDR1 is MNHEY and CDR2 is SMNVEV (reference sequence). The CDR3 nucleotides are TGTGCCAGCAGGCCCGGGACGGCGAACACCGGGGAGCTGTTTTTT. It codes for CASRPGTANTGELFF.

This clone came up a few times. The chain combines TRBV5-6 with TRBJ2-7, with D unresolved. In germline, CDR1 is SGHDT, CDR2 YYEEEE. This CDR3 is built from 14 residues. V lost 0 bases and J lost 0, with 7 bases in between. The CDR3 sequence: CASSLVLSSYEQYF. CDR3 nucleotide sequence: TGTGCCAGCAGCTTGGTGCTAAGCTCCTACGAGCAGTACTTC.

This clone turned up a few times. The V gene is TRBV5-8, the J gene TRBJ2-7; D might be TRBD1 (7 bases). Germline values: CDR1 SGHTS, CDR2 YDEGEE. CDR3 length equals 14 residues. V was trimmed by 4 bases and J by 2 bases, leaving 13 bases between them. In DNA, the CDR3 is TGTGCCAGCAGCGCGCAGGGGGGACCCTACGAGCAGTACTTC. This gives the protein CASSAQGGPYEQYF. Combining the CDR3 with reference TRBV5-8 and TRBJ2-7 gives the whole variable domain EAGVTQSPTHLIKTRGQQATLRCSPISGHTSVYWYQQALGLGLQFLLWYDEGEERNRGNFPPRFSGRQFPNYSSELNVNALELEDSALYLCASSAQGGPYEQYFGPGTRLTVT.

The chain uses TRBV6-1 and TRBJ1-5; TRBD1 aligns across 10 bases. This CDR3 has 14 amino acids. Germline V lookup: CDR1 MNHNS, CDR2 SASEGT. V was pared by 6 bases and J by 3 bases, with 2 bases of the junction left unmatched. The CDR3 sequence: CASRDRGANQPQHF. The CDR3 bases are TGTGCCAGCAGGGACAGGGGGGCCAATCAGCCCCAGCATTTT.

The rearrangement joins TRBV7-9 to TRBJ2-7; D is unclear. This CDR3 is built from 13 residues. V lost 1 base and J lost 6, with 10 bases in between. Germline CDR1 and CDR2: SEHNR and FQNEAQ (reference sequence). CDR3 sequence: CASSLDWVREQYF. The CDR3 region has the DNA TGTGCCAGCAGCTTAGATTGGGTCCGCGAGCAGTACTTC. Full variable domain (remainder filled in from reference TRBV7-9 and TRBJ2-7): DTGVSQNPRHKITKRGQNVTFRCDPISEHNRLYWYRQTLGQGPEFLTYFQNEAQLEKSRLLSDRFSAERPKGSFSTLEIQRTEQGDSAMYLCASSLDWVREQYFGPGTRLTVT.

The chain links TRBV15 to TRBJ2-7, with TRBD1 matching 12 bases. The CDR3 is 16 amino acids. V shed 5 bases, J shed 7 bases, and the junction held 12 bases outside the gene matches. Germline V gene data show CDR1 as LNHNV and CDR2 as YYDKDF (reference sequence). The CDR3 here is CATSPILGQGAWEQYF. CDR3 bases: TGTGCCACCAGCCCAATTCTGGGACAGGGGGCGTGGGAGCAGTACTTC.

This chain joins TRBV29-1 and TRBJ2-7; D is perhaps TRBD1 (6 bases). Trimming took 0 bases from V and 3 from J, leaving 9 bases between them. The CDR3 is 13 amino acids. Germline V gene sequence: CDR1 SQVTM, CDR2 ANQGSEA. DNA of the CDR3: TGCAGCGTTGAAGAAGGGGGATTCTACGAGCAGTACTTC. This gives the protein CSVEEGGFYEQYF.

In this sample, this clone turned up many times. The V gene is TRBV6-1, the J gene TRBJ2-7; TRBD2 agrees at 10 bases. V lost 5 bases to trimming and J lost 2 bases; unmatched junction nucleotides: 3. The length of the CDR3 is 14 residues. In germline, CDR1 is MNHNS, CDR2 SASEGT. CDR3 sequence: CASSLAGETYEQYF. In nucleotides, the CDR3 is TGTGCCAGCAGTCTAGCGGGGGAGACCTACGAGCAGTACTTC.

The chain carries TRBV6-1 and TRBJ2-1, with D uncertain. V lost 5 bases to trimming and J lost 4 bases, with 6 bases between them. The CDR3 loop spans 12 amino acids. Germline CDR1 reads MNHNS; CDR2 reads SASEGT. The CDR3 coding sequence is TGTGCCAGCAGTAACAAGTACAATGAGCAGTTCTTC. Amino acids: CASSNKYNEQFF.

The gene calls are TRBV6-1 and TRBJ1-2; 7 bases line up with TRBD1. The CDR3 runs to 15 residues. CDR1 and CDR2 (germline): MNHNS, SASEGT. V dropped 0 bases and J dropped 5; count of bases not matched to a gene: 6. The CDR3 nucleotides are TGTGCCAGCAGTGAAGCGCTTGACAGGGAGTATGGCTACACCTTC. Its translation: CASSEALDREYGYTF.

The rearrangement uses TRBV6-1 and TRBJ2-3; 12 positions agree with TRBD2. CDR3 length: 17 amino acids. The junction had 8 bases not matched to a gene; V was cut back by 3 bases and J by 4 bases. Germline V CDR1 and CDR2: MNHNS, SASEGT. The CDR3 bases are TGTGCCAGCAGTGAGACCCTAGCGGGAGGGCTGGCAGATACGCAGTATTTT. It encodes CASSETLAGGLADTQYF.

In DNA, the CDR3 is TGCGCCAGCGGGGTGACAGGGGCGGTCTACAATGAGCAGTTCTTC. Its protein product is CASGVTGAVYNEQFF. J is TRBJ2-1 and V is TRBV10-1; 8 positions match TRBD1. CDR1 is WNHNN, CDR2 SYGVQD, per germline (reference sequence). The V gene end was trimmed by 8 bases and the J gene end by 3 bases; junction bases not matched to a gene: 9. This CDR3 comprises 15 residues.

The chain is built from TRBV7-2 and TRBJ2-4; 8 nucleotides agree with TRBD1. After removal of 5 bases from V and 0 bases from J, the junction contained 9 bases not matched to a gene. Germline V lookup: CDR1 SGHTA, CDR2 FQGNSA. CDR3 length equals 17 residues. The CDR3 here is CASSPSGQGLAKNIQYF. CDR3 DNA sequence: TGTGCCAGCAGCCCCAGCGGACAGGGACTAGCCAAAAACATTCAGTACTTC.

This clone was observed a handful of times. The chain links TRBV7-8 to TRBJ1-4; D gene ambiguous. Germline V lookup: CDR1 SGHVS, CDR2 FQNEAQ. CDR3 length: 11 amino acids. V was pared by 3 bases and J by 7 bases, with 3 bases between. CDR3 coding DNA: TGTGCCAGCAGCTTCGGTGAAAAACTGTTTTTT. Residues: CASSFGEKLFF.

The chain combines TRBV28 with TRBJ1-5; D remains ambiguous. The CDR3 contains 16 residues. Trimming removed 6 bases at V and 5 bases at J, with 20 bases between. Germline CDR1 reads MDHEN; CDR2 reads SYDVKM. The CDR3 nucleotides read TGTGCCAGCAGGGGCCTCAAGGGTCCATCCCATCAGCCCCAGCATTTT. Its protein is CASRGLKGPSHQPQHF.

The chain employs TRBV5-4 and TRBJ2-7, with D unresolved. V shed 0 bases and J shed 6 bases, with 10 bases lying between them. This CDR3 has 13 amino acids. Germline-derived CDR1 and CDR2 are SGHNT and YYREEE (reference sequence). The CDR3 sequence: CASSLGLRREQYF. In DNA, the CDR3 is TGTGCCAGCAGCTTGGGCCTCCGGCGCGAGCAGTACTTC.

This sequence joins TRBV5-1 and TRBJ2-5; D call uncertain. The CDR3 is 14 residues long. Germline V gene sequence: CDR1 SGHRS, CDR2 YFSETQ. V shed 1 base and J shed 4 bases, with 11 bases lying between them. CDR3 coding DNA: TGCGCCAGCAGCTTGTCGGTACAGCCAGAGACCCAGTACTTC. Its protein product is CASSLSVQPETQYF.

This chain uses TRBV13 with TRBJ1-4; D remains ambiguous. Germline values: CDR1 PRHDT, CDR2 FYEKMQ (reference sequence). The ends were cut back, 0 bases at V and 4 bases at J, with 9 bases in the middle. The CDR3 contains 15 residues. The CDR3 sequence: CASSLGPGINEKLFF. The DNA of the CDR3 is TGTGCCAGCAGCTTAGGCCCGGGCATTAATGAAAAACTGTTTTTT.